This TCR beta chain was recorded in a study of T cell responses to AZD1222 COVID-19 vaccine. The CDR3 extends over 16 amino acids. The V gene's germline CDR1 is SGHRS and CDR2 YFSETQ. V lost 4 bases, J lost 2 bases, and 8 bases stayed unmatched. This clone was seen just once. Assay: immunoSEQ multiplex PCR; the TCRdb copy retains only in-frame clones and omits some. Among over 100,000 clones listed, more than 75% were seen once. The J gene is TRBJ2-3, the V gene TRBV5-1; TRBD1 aligns across 9 bases. This material consisted of peripheral blood, taken 28 days after the second AZD1222 dose. This receptor was taken from an adult who received the AZD1222 COVID-19 vaccine. CDR3 coding DNA: TGCGCCAGCAGCCCCGGACAGGGGCCTTTCACAGATACGCAGTATTTT. Translated: CASSPGQGPFTDTQYF.